This T cell receptor beta chain was captured in a study of OX40 agonist ivuxolimab in advanced cancers. Blood sampling took place at baseline, cycle 4 day 1, and cycle 7 day 1. Study-level findings and limits: Antigen specificity was not determined for the expanded peripheral T cells. Expanded clones belonging to CD8+ T cells outnumbered, on average, those of CD4+. Blood T cells, both CD4+ and CD8+, expanded clonally by week 6 at 0.1 to 3.0 mg/kg.

Profiled with immunoSEQ multiplex PCR; TCRdb holds only in-frame clones, not every one. The profile shows tens of thousands of clones, roughly four fifths of them singletons. The germline V gene has CDR1 LNHNV and CDR2 YYDKDF (reference sequence). The CDR3 is made up of 16 amino acids. Trimming removed 0 bases at V and 1 base at J, with 10 bases between. This clone has just a few counts. Its target is not known. The TCR was taken from an adult with an advanced solid tumor such as melanoma, head and neck, liver or kidney cancer. Sequences were derived from CD4+ or CD8+ T cells sorted from blood, sampled in a trial of the OX40 agonist ivuxolimab. The chain uses TRBV15 and TRBJ1-3; D is undetermined. The CDR3 region is CATSRDPALSGNTIYF. The DNA of the CDR3 is TGTGCCACCAGCAGAGATCCTGCATTATCTGGAAACACCATATATTTT. The full variable domain, with the rest looked up from reference TRBV15 and TRBJ1-3, is DAMVIQNPRYQVTQFGKPVTLSCSQTLNHNVMYWYQQKSSQAPKLLFHYYDKDFNNEADTPDNFQSRRPNTSFCFLDIRSPGLGDTAMYLCATSRDPALSGNTIYFGEGSWLTVV.